A selection of T cell receptor beta chains follows, all from one sample in a study of read filtering for tumor transcriptome and immune sequencing. TCRdb analysed the reads with MiXCR anew, one entry per CDR3 protein. The table records roughly 67,000 distinct CDR3 sequences, roughly 19% of them present only once. The sample consisted of a population of CD138-negative cells sorted from bone marrow. The receptors shown here come from a donor at least 40 years old with multiple myeloma. Each CDR3 is given with its conserved first and last residue. Fields, in order: J gene, V gene, clone size, D gene, CDR3 DNA, CDR3 protein. D genes are given only for firm matches. Expanded clones get a size class; other rows say once, few or many, or leave the size out.

j_gene: TRBJ2-7; v_gene: TRBV6-5; abundance: NA; d_gene: NA; CDR3nt: TGTGCCAGCAGCGACCCAGGGGTGGGATCCTACGAGCAGTACTTC; CDR3aa: CASSDPGVGSYEQYF
j_gene: TRBJ2-2; v_gene: TRBV12-3/TRBV12-4; abundance: many; d_gene: NA; CDR3nt: TGTGCCAGCTCCTGGGGGGGCGGGTCCGGGGAGCTGTTTTTT; CDR3aa: CASSWGGGSGELFF
j_gene: TRBJ1-1; v_gene: TRBV6-5; abundance: NA; d_gene: NA; CDR3nt: TGTGCCAGCAGTTACTATAGGACGGGGAACACTGAAGCTTTCTTT; CDR3aa: CASSYYRTGNTEAFF
j_gene: TRBJ1-2; v_gene: TRBV2; abundance: once; d_gene: NA; CDR3nt: TGTGCCAGCAGTTCCGATGGATCCGCTAACTATGGCTACACCTTC; CDR3aa: CASSSDGSANYGYTF
j_gene: TRBJ2-7; v_gene: TRBV10-3; abundance: NA; d_gene: NA; CDR3nt: TGTGCCATCAGGGATCGGTACGAGCAGTACTTC; CDR3aa: CAIRDRYEQYF
j_gene: TRBJ1-5; v_gene: TRBV6-2/TRBV6-3; abundance: many; d_gene: NA; CDR3nt: TGTGCCAGCAGTTACTTCAGGGGTGGACAGCCCCAGCATTTT; CDR3aa: CASSYFRGGQPQHF
j_gene: TRBJ2-1; v_gene: TRBV15; abundance: many; d_gene: NA; CDR3nt: TGTGCCACCAGCACCAGATACAATGAGCAGTTCTTC; CDR3aa: CATSTRYNEQFF
j_gene: TRBJ2-1; v_gene: TRBV27; abundance: NA; d_gene: NA; CDR3nt: TGTGCCAGCAGTGACCCCCATTCCGATGAGCAGTTCTTC; CDR3aa: CASSDPHSDEQFF
j_gene: TRBJ2-1; v_gene: TRBV30; abundance: many; d_gene: TRBD2; CDR3nt: TGTGCCTGGAGTGTCGTTGGGGTTCTAGCGGGGAGCTACAATGAGCAGTTCTTC; CDR3aa: CAWSVVGVLAGSYNEQFF
j_gene: TRBJ2-7; v_gene: TRBV14; abundance: NA; d_gene: NA; CDR3nt: TGTGCCAGCAGCCACAACAGGGTCGCGCAGTACTTC; CDR3aa: CASSHNRVAQYF
j_gene: TRBJ1-1; v_gene: TRBV4-1; abundance: many; d_gene: NA; CDR3nt: TGCGCCAGCAGCCAAGATGGATTGTCTATGAACACTGAAGCTTTCTTT; CDR3aa: CASSQDGLSMNTEAFF
j_gene: TRBJ1-5; v_gene: TRBV20-1; abundance: many; d_gene: TRBD1; CDR3nt: TGCAGTGCTAGCCCGGGGACAGGGGCTACAAGCAATCAGCCCCAGCATTTT; CDR3aa: CSASPGTGATSNQPQHF
j_gene: TRBJ1-2; v_gene: TRBV2; abundance: many; d_gene: NA; CDR3nt: TGTGCCAGCAGTGAAACAGCGAGCTACGATGGCTACACCTTC; CDR3aa: CASSETASYDGYTF
j_gene: TRBJ2-3; v_gene: TRBV29-1; abundance: NA; d_gene: NA; CDR3nt: TGCAGCGTTGAAGGTGGTGGGGCCCAGTATTTT; CDR3aa: CSVEGGGAQYF
j_gene: TRBJ2-1; v_gene: TRBV19; abundance: many; d_gene: TRBD2; CDR3nt: TGTGCCAGTAGTATAGATACTAGCGGGAGACCCAATGAGCAGTTCTTC; CDR3aa: CASSIDTSGRPNEQFF
j_gene: TRBJ2-6; v_gene: TRBV28; abundance: many; d_gene: TRBD1; CDR3nt: TGTGCCAGCACTCAGGGGGCTGGGGCCAACGTCCTGACTTTC; CDR3aa: CASTQGAGANVLTF
j_gene: TRBJ2-3; v_gene: TRBV20-1; abundance: many; d_gene: TRBD2; CDR3nt: TGCAGTGCTTCGGGACTAGCGGGAGATCGGACAGATACGCAGTATTTT; CDR3aa: CSASGLAGDRTDTQYF
j_gene: TRBJ1-1; v_gene: TRBV20-1; abundance: many; d_gene: TRBD1; CDR3nt: TGCAGTGCTTACAGGGGGCTCGGCACTGAAGCTTTCTTT; CDR3aa: CSAYRGLGTEAFF
j_gene: TRBJ1-2; v_gene: TRBV7-2; abundance: many; d_gene: TRBD1; CDR3nt: TGTGCCAGCAGCCCCCTGGGACAGAACTATGGCTACACCTTC; CDR3aa: CASSPLGQNYGYTF
j_gene: TRBJ2-3; v_gene: TRBV13; abundance: NA; d_gene: TRBD2; CDR3nt: TGTGCCAGCAGCTTACTCGGGGGGTCAGATACGCAGTATTTT; CDR3aa: CASSLLGGSDTQYF
j_gene: TRBJ2-3; v_gene: TRBV5-1; abundance: NA; d_gene: TRBD2; CDR3nt: TGCGCCAGCAGCTCGCGGGGACTAGCGGGGGCGCATAGCACAGATACGCAGTATTTT; CDR3aa: CASSSRGLAGAHSTDTQYF
j_gene: TRBJ2-7; v_gene: TRBV20-1; abundance: many; d_gene: TRBD2; CDR3nt: TGCAGTGCTAGAGTAGCGGGAGGGTCCCTCTACGAGCAGTACTTC; CDR3aa: CSARVAGGSLYEQYF
j_gene: TRBJ2-7; v_gene: TRBV15; abundance: NA; d_gene: TRBD1; CDR3nt: TGTGCCACCAGCAGAGATCTCCCACAGGGGGCAAAAAGGAGGGACGAGCAGTACTTC; CDR3aa: CATSRDLPQGAKRRDEQYF
j_gene: TRBJ1-1; v_gene: TRBV11-2; abundance: medium-sized; d_gene: NA; CDR3nt: TGTGCCAGCAGCTTACAACGGTCTGAAGCTTTCTTT; CDR3aa: CASSLQRSEAFF
j_gene: TRBJ1-2; v_gene: TRBV29-1; abundance: NA; d_gene: TRBD1; CDR3nt: TGCAGCGTTGAAAAGCGGACAGGGGGCACCTATGGCTACACCTTC; CDR3aa: CSVEKRTGGTYGYTF
j_gene: TRBJ1-1; v_gene: TRBV12-3/TRBV12-4; abundance: many; d_gene: NA; CDR3nt: TGTGCCAGCAGTTTGGTGACAGGACAGAACACTGAAGCTTTCTTT; CDR3aa: CASSLVTGQNTEAFF
j_gene: TRBJ1-5; v_gene: TRBV7-9; abundance: NA; d_gene: NA; CDR3nt: TGTGCCAGCGGCTTAGGGGACAGCAATCAGCCCCAGCATTTT; CDR3aa: CASGLGDSNQPQHF
j_gene: TRBJ2-1; v_gene: TRBV27; abundance: NA; d_gene: TRBD2; CDR3nt: TGTGCCAGCAGTTTCTCGCCCCTAGCGGGAGCCACCCGCGAGGAGCGGTTCTTC; CDR3aa: CASSFSPLAGATREERFF
j_gene: TRBJ1-5; v_gene: TRBV28; abundance: many; d_gene: NA; CDR3nt: TGTGCCAGCAGTTTTTCAGGGGTCAATCAGCCCCAGCATTTT; CDR3aa: CASSFSGVNQPQHF
j_gene: TRBJ2-5; v_gene: TRBV3-1; abundance: many; d_gene: NA; CDR3nt: TGTGCCAGCAGCCAAGATGAAGGGAACAGGGGGGGCCAAGAGACCCAGTACTTC; CDR3aa: CASSQDEGNRGGQETQYF
j_gene: TRBJ2-2; v_gene: TRBV7-9; abundance: many; d_gene: NA; CDR3nt: TGTGCCAGCAGCTTAACCGGGACACCTACCGGGGAGCTGTTTTTT; CDR3aa: CASSLTGTPTGELFF
j_gene: TRBJ1-1; v_gene: TRBV7-6; abundance: many; d_gene: NA; CDR3nt: TGTGCCAGCAGCTTAGCTTACAAGAACACTGAAGCTTTCTTT; CDR3aa: CASSLAYKNTEAFF
j_gene: TRBJ1-6; v_gene: TRBV10-2; abundance: many; d_gene: TRBD1; CDR3nt: TGCGCCACCCGAGGACAGGGCGGTAATTCACCCCTCCACTTT; CDR3aa: CATRGQGGNSPLHF
j_gene: TRBJ2-1; v_gene: TRBV7-2; abundance: medium-sized; d_gene: TRBD2; CDR3nt: TGTGCCAGCAGCTTAGATGGGGACTACTACAATGAGCAGTTCTTC; CDR3aa: CASSLDGDYYNEQFF
j_gene: TRBJ2-5; v_gene: TRBV9; abundance: many; d_gene: NA; CDR3nt: TGTGCCAGCAGCGTAGCCGCAGGGCGTGGGGAGACCCAGTACTTC; CDR3aa: CASSVAAGRGETQYF
j_gene: TRBJ2-1; v_gene: TRBV5-5; abundance: many; d_gene: TRBD2; CDR3nt: TGTGCCAGCAGCTTGGGGACTAGCCTACCTTACAATGAGCAGTTCTTC; CDR3aa: CASSLGTSLPYNEQFF
j_gene: TRBJ1-5; v_gene: TRBV5-6; abundance: NA; d_gene: NA; CDR3nt: TGTGCCAGCAGGGGTTTCGGGAGCAATCAGCCCCAGCATTTT; CDR3aa: CASRGFGSNQPQHF
j_gene: TRBJ2-3; v_gene: TRBV7-3; abundance: NA; d_gene: TRBD2; CDR3nt: TGTGCCAGCAGCTTAACGGGACTAGCGGGAGGGCCATTTCCCTTGGGTACGCAGTATTTT; CDR3aa: CASSLTGLAGGPFPLGTQYF
j_gene: TRBJ2-2; v_gene: TRBV2; abundance: many; d_gene: NA; CDR3nt: TGTGCCAGCAGGACTGGGGGTGGAACCGGGGAGCTGTTTTTT; CDR3aa: CASRTGGGTGELFF
j_gene: TRBJ2-3; v_gene: TRBV19; abundance: NA; d_gene: TRBD1; CDR3nt: TGTGCCAGTAAGGTACGGGCAGGGGGAACAGATACGCAGTATTTT; CDR3aa: CASKVRAGGTDTQYF
j_gene: TRBJ2-7; v_gene: TRBV6-2/TRBV6-3; abundance: NA; d_gene: NA; CDR3nt: TGCGCCAGCAGTTACTCGGCGTACAGTTCCTACGAGCAGTACTTC; CDR3aa: CASSYSAYSSYEQYF
j_gene: TRBJ2-7; v_gene: TRBV28; abundance: few; d_gene: TRBD1; CDR3nt: TGTGCCAGCAGTTTCCTGACAGGGTCCAACGAGCAGTACTTC; CDR3aa: CASSFLTGSNEQYF
j_gene: TRBJ2-7; v_gene: TRBV7-2; abundance: NA; d_gene: TRBD2; CDR3nt: TGTGCCAGCAGCTCCCCTCGGACTAGCGGGAACTACGAGCAGTACTTC; CDR3aa: CASSSPRTSGNYEQYF
j_gene: TRBJ2-1; v_gene: TRBV7-3; abundance: many; d_gene: TRBD2; CDR3nt: TGTGCCAGCAGCTTAAATCCTAGCGGGCTTAATGAGCAGTTCTTC; CDR3aa: CASSLNPSGLNEQFF
j_gene: TRBJ1-2; v_gene: TRBV5-1; abundance: once; d_gene: NA; CDR3nt: TGCGCCAGCAGCTTGACGGTGGACTATGGCTACACCTTC; CDR3aa: CASSLTVDYGYTF
j_gene: TRBJ2-1; v_gene: TRBV20-1; abundance: NA; d_gene: TRBD2; CDR3nt: TGCAGTGCTAGAGGGACTAGGCCTGACAATGAGCAGTTCTTC; CDR3aa: CSARGTRPDNEQFF
j_gene: TRBJ2-2; v_gene: TRBV11-3; abundance: many; d_gene: NA; CDR3nt: TGTGCCAGCAGCCTTAGTTTCGGGGCTGGGGGGGAGCTGTTTTTT; CDR3aa: CASSLSFGAGGELFF
j_gene: TRBJ2-2; v_gene: TRBV30; abundance: NA; d_gene: TRBD1; CDR3nt: TGTGCCTGGAGTCGGGACAGGCTGAACACCGGGGAGCTGTTTTTT; CDR3aa: CAWSRDRLNTGELFF
j_gene: TRBJ1-5; v_gene: TRBV24-1; abundance: NA; d_gene: NA; CDR3nt: TGTGCCACCAGCCAGGGCTTTAGCAATCAGCCCCAGCATTTT; CDR3aa: CATSQGFSNQPQHF
j_gene: TRBJ2-1; v_gene: TRBV7-3; abundance: many; d_gene: TRBD2; CDR3nt: TGTGCCAGCAGCTTTATACTAGCGGGTGCAAATGAGCAGTTCTTC; CDR3aa: CASSFILAGANEQFF
j_gene: TRBJ2-5; v_gene: TRBV20-1; abundance: many; d_gene: TRBD2; CDR3nt: TGCGGGACGCTAATGCCGCGGTCGGGGGGGGAGACCCAGTACTTC; CDR3aa: CGTLMPRSGGETQYF
j_gene: TRBJ2-3; v_gene: TRBV7-2; abundance: NA; d_gene: TRBD2; CDR3nt: TGTGCCAGCAGCTTAGGCGGGGGTAGGGGAGATACGCAGTATTTT; CDR3aa: CASSLGGGRGDTQYF
j_gene: TRBJ2-3; v_gene: TRBV30; abundance: many; d_gene: NA; CDR3nt: TGTGCCTGGAGTGTAACCGCGCCAGATACGCAGTATTTT; CDR3aa: CAWSVTAPDTQYF
j_gene: TRBJ2-1; v_gene: TRBV7-2; abundance: many; d_gene: TRBD2; CDR3nt: TGTGCCAGCAGACCACCGGGACTAGCGGGAGTCAATGAGCAGTTCTTC; CDR3aa: CASRPPGLAGVNEQFF
j_gene: TRBJ2-4; v_gene: TRBV20-1; abundance: many; d_gene: TRBD2; CDR3nt: TGCAGTGCTAGTGATAGCGGGAGTTTAAAAAACATTCAGTACTTC; CDR3aa: CSASDSGSLKNIQYF
j_gene: TRBJ2-2; v_gene: TRBV2; abundance: many; d_gene: TRBD1; CDR3nt: TGTGCCAGCAGAGGGGACAGGGGCTATGGCGGGGAGCTGTTTTTT; CDR3aa: CASRGDRGYGGELFF
j_gene: TRBJ2-1; v_gene: TRBV5-4; abundance: few; d_gene: NA; CDR3nt: TGTGCCAGCAGCTTGGCCGGCGGGACCAGTGAGCAGTTCTTC; CDR3aa: CASSLAGGTSEQFF
j_gene: TRBJ2-3; v_gene: TRBV4-1; abundance: many; d_gene: NA; CDR3nt: TGCGCCAGCAGCCAGGTATTAGATACGCAGTATTTT; CDR3aa: CASSQVLDTQYF
j_gene: TRBJ2-1; v_gene: TRBV18; abundance: many; d_gene: NA; CDR3nt: TGTGCCAGCTCACCAAGAACCCTCGATGAGCAGTTCTTC; CDR3aa: CASSPRTLDEQFF